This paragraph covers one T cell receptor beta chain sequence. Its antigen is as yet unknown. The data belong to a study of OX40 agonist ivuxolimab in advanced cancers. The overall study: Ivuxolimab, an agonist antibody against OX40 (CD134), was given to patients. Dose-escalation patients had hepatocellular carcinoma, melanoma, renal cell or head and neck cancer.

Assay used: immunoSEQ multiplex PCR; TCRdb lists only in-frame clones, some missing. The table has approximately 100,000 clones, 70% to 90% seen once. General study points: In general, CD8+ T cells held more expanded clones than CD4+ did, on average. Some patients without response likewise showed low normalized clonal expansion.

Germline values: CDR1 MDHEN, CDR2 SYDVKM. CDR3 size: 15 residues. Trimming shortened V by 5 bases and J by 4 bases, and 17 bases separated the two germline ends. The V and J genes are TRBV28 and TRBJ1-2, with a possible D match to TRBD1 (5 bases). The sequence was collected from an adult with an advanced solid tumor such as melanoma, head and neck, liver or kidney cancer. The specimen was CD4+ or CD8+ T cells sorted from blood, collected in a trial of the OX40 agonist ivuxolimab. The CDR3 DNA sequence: TGTGCCAGCAGTAGAAGGGACTCCCTGAGCTATGGCTACACCTTC. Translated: CASSRRDSLSYGYTF.